This TCR beta chain derives from a study of human T cells and chemical hapten exposure. General study points: Sensitizing with DPC caused no change in TCRs above 1 in 1000 frequency.

TCRdb re-called the RACE reads through MiXCR, storing one row per CDR3 protein. The sample consists of 80,000 to 100,000 distinct CDR3 sequences, 27% of them appearing once. Noted time point: patch test 3, about 24 weeks after DPC sensitization. Treatment meaning: therapeutic diphenylcyclopropenone sensitization with weekly scalp DPC. Blood draws came first, before each patch test. This clonotype was seen a few times. Its antigen is undetermined. Per the germline V gene, CDR1 is DFQATT and CDR2 is SNEGSKA (reference sequence). This CDR3 comprises 18 residues. V shed 0 bases, J shed 6 bases, and the junction held 13 bases outside the gene matches.

Specimen: whole blood, collected in connection with sensitization to the hapten diphenylcyclopropenone (DPC). The V and J genes are TRBV20-1 and TRBJ2-2, with TRBD2 matching over 10 bases. The receptor's source is a man aged 35 to 55 with alopecia areata. Some clones in this sample may be carry-over from other donors' samples. The CDR3 is CSARDPASGSSFAGELFF. The CDR3 DNA reads as TGCAGTGCTAGAGATCCCGCTAGCGGGAGTAGTTTCGCCGGGGAGCTGTTTTTT.